This T cell receptor (beta chain) was sequenced for a study of identical twins. The CDR3 length is 13 residues. Germline CDR1 SGHRS, CDR2 YFSETQ. Trimming pared 5 bases from V and 3 bases from J, leaving 12 bases between. TCRdb called the 5' RACE reads again in MiXCR, with one record for every CDR3 protein. The profile shows 300,000 to 400,000 distinct CDR3 sequences, approximately 13% of them singletons. This clonotype was observed a handful of times. This same sample was also taken into another study, of yellow fever vaccine responses in identical twins.

Input material: CD8+ T cells sorted from blood. J is TRBJ2-7 and V is TRBV5-1; D is ambiguous. This sequence originates from a woman aged 18 to 35 in good health. Here the CDR3 reads CASSTPRHYEQYF. In DNA form, the CDR3 reads TGCGCCAGCAGTACCCCCAGGCACTACGAGCAGTACTTC.